The 10 T cell receptor beta chains below come from one sample, sequenced in a study of T cell repertoires in cytomegalovirus infection (dated by TCRdb to the late 2010s). Antigens for these TCRs are unknown. The sample's treatment or condition label is to be understood as: in vitro stimulation with specific CMV peptide epitopes to enrich CMV-specific T cells. Data came from an Illumina HiSeq 1500. Through fastp at Q25 and MiXCR, TCRdb rebuilt clones from the public reads, retaining in-frame beta chains. Each entry merges the rows of one CDR3 protein and shows their most common DNA and genes. The sample profile shows roughly 730,000 distinct CDR3 sequences; around 35% of them were found once. Over 15% of the sample goes to the ten largest clones. The sample was cultured PBMCs, taken from culture after CMV antigen stimulation. The receptor source for this set is a human donor in good health (CMV status not recorded). Some clones in this sample may be carry-over from other donors' samples.

This clonotype turned up a few times. The J gene is TRBJ2-2, the V gene TRBV2, with 8 bases that match TRBD1. V was clipped by 7 bases and J by 5 bases; unmatched bases: 6. The length of the CDR3 is 14 residues. Germline-derived CDR1 and CDR2 are SNHLY and FYNNEI. The CDR3 DNA sequence: TGTGCCAGCAAAAACAGGGGGTATACCGGGGAGCTGTTTTTT. Protein sequence: CASKNRGYTGELFF.

V is TRBV5-5 and J is TRBJ1-4; 8 positions match TRBD1. With 4 bases clipped from V and 4 bases from J, the junction kept 9 bases outside the gene matches. Looked up from germline, CDR1 is SGHKS and CDR2 is YYEKEE (reference sequence). This CDR3 is 16 amino acids long. The CDR3 nucleotides are TGTGCCAGCAGCCCCGACCCCGACAGGGGTAATGAAAAACTGTTTTTT. Residues: CASSPDPDRGNEKLFF.

This chain connects TRBV12-5 to TRBJ1-1, with a weak D call TRBD1 (6 bases). CDR3 length: 13 amino acids. The V and J ends lost 1 base and 10 bases respectively, with 13 bases between them. The germline gives CDR1 LGHNT, CDR2 FRNRAP. The CDR3 loop reads CASGLDSGTRAFF. The DNA of the CDR3 is TGTGCTAGTGGTTTGGACTCCGGGACAAGAGCTTTCTTT.

V gene TRBV11-2 combines with J gene TRBJ2-1; D gene unclear. V was pared by 1 base and J by 12 bases, with 7 bases between. Per germline, CDR1 SGHAT and CDR2 FQNNGV. The CDR3 spans 11 residues. CDR3 protein: CASSLGMRQFF. In DNA form, the CDR3 reads TGTGCCAGCAGCTTAGGTATGCGGCAGTTCTTC.

The table lists this clonotype with many counts. V is TRBV6-1 and J is TRBJ2-2, with 13 bases that match TRBD2. Trimming cost V 6 bases and J 4 bases; bases outside gene matches: 5. This CDR3 has 16 residues. The germline gives CDR1 MNHNS, CDR2 SASEGT. The CDR3 DNA follows: TGTGCCAGCAGAACTCGACTAGCGGGAGGCACCGGGGAGCTGTTTTTT. The encoded protein is CASRTRLAGGTGELFF.

This clonotype occurred a few times. The genes are TRBV12-3 or TRBV12-4 and TRBJ2-7, with TRBD1 matching 10 bases. The CDR3 loop spans 15 amino acids. After removal of 6 bases from V and 3 bases from J, the junction contained 8 bases not matched to a gene. The DNA for the CDR3 is TGTGCCAGCAGGTCCGGGACAGGGGCCAACTACGAGCAGTACTTC. Translation: CASRSGTGANYEQYF.

This chain uses TRBV7-2 with TRBJ1-2; 9 bases map to TRBD1. The germline CDR1 and CDR2 sequences are SGHTA and FQGNSA. Germline trimming cut 5 bases from V and 13 bases from J; bases unmatched to any gene: 11. CDR3 size: 13 residues. In nucleotides, the CDR3 is TGTGCCAGCAGCCTACCTCAGGACAGGGGCCCCACCTTC. Its translation: CASSLPQDRGPTF.

This clonotype was observed at least ten times. The rearrangement joins TRBV7-2 to TRBJ2-5; D gene unclear. CDR1 is SGHTA and CDR2 is FQGNSA in the germline V gene. This CDR3 is built from 12 residues. Trimming took 4 bases from V and 5 from J, leaving 8 bases between them. The CDR3 loop is CASSSQGETQYF. In nucleotides, the CDR3 is TGTGCCAGCAGCTCCCAAGGGGAGACCCAGTACTTC. The full variable domain, completed using reference TRBV7-2 and TRBJ2-5, is GAGVSQSPSNKVTEKGKDVELRCDPISGHTALYWYRQSLGQGLEFLIYFQGNSAPDKSGLPSDRFSAERTGGSVSTLTIQRTQQEDSAVYLCASSSQGETQYFGPGTRLLVL.

Many counts were recorded for this clonotype. The chain combines TRBV7-9 with TRBJ2-3; 9 bases map to TRBD1. Losses at the gene ends were 8 bases for V and 4 bases for J; bases not matched to a gene: 4. The CDR3 length is 13 residues. Germline CDR1 reads SEHNR; CDR2 reads FQNEAQ (reference sequence). CDR3 loop: CASRDRVADTQYF. Here the CDR3 DNA reads TGTGCCAGCCGGGACAGGGTAGCAGATACGCAGTATTTT. Full variable domain (outside the CDR3, taken from reference TRBV7-9 and TRBJ2-3): DTGVSQNPRHKITKRGQNVTFRCDPISEHNRLYWYRQTLGQGPEFLTYFQNEAQLEKSRLLSDRFSAERPKGSFSTLEIQRTEQGDSAMYLCASRDRVADTQYFGPGTRLTVL.

The V gene is TRBV7-6, the J gene TRBJ2-7, with 8 bases aligning to TRBD2. Per germline, CDR1 SGHVS and CDR2 FNYEAQ. The CDR3 has 15 amino acids. The V segment lost 6 bases and the J segment 2 bases; nucleotides outside the gene matches: 9. The CDR3 spells CASRLTSAFTYEQYF. The CDR3, as DNA: TGTGCCAGCAGGTTGACTAGCGCCTTTACCTACGAGCAGTACTTC.